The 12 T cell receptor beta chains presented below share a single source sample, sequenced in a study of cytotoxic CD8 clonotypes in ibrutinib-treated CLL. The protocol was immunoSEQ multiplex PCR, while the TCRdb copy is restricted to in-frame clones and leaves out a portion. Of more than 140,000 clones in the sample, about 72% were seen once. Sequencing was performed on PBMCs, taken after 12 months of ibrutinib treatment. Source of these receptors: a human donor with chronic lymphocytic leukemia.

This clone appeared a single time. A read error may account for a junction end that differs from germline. DNA of the CDR3: TGTGCCAGTAAAAAAGAGGGGGGCTATATTTCACCCCTCCACTTT. Translating gives CASKKEGGYISPLHF. The V call is TRBV19, the J call TRBJ1-6, with a possible D match to TRBD1 (6 bases). This CDR3 comprises 15 residues. Germline CDR1 reads LNHDA; CDR2 reads SQIVND (reference sequence).

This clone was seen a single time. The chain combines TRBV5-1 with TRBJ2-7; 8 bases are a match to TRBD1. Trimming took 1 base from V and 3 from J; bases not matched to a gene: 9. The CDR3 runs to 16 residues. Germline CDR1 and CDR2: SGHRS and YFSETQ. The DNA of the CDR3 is TGCGCCAGCAGCTTGACCACCGGGACAGGCATCTACGAGCAGTACTTC. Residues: CASSLTTGTGIYEQYF. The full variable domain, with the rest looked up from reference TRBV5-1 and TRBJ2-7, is KAGVTQTPRYLIKTRGQQVTLSCSPISGHRSVSWYQQTPGQGLQFLFEYFSETQRNKGNFPGRFSGRQFSNSRSEMNVSTLELGDSALYLCASSLTTGTGIYEQYFGPGTRLTVT.

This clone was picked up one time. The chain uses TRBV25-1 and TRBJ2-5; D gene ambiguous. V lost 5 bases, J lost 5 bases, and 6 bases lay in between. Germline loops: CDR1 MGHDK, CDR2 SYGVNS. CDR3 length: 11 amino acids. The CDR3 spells CASSKQETQYF. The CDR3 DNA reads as TGTGCCAGCAGTAAACAGGAGACCCAGTACTTC.

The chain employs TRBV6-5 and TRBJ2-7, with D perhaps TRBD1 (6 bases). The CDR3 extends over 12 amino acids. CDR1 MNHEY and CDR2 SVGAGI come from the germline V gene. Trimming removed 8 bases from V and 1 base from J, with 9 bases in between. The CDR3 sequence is CASETGSYEQYF. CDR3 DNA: TGTGCCAGCGAAACAGGGTCCTACGAGCAGTACTTC.

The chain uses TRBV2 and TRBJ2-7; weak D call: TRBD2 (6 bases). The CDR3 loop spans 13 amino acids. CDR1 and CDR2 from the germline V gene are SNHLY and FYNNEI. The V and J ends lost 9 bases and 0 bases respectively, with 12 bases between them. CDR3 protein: CARGTSSSYEQYF. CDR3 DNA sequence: TGTGCCAGGGGAACTAGCAGCTCCTACGAGCAGTACTTC.

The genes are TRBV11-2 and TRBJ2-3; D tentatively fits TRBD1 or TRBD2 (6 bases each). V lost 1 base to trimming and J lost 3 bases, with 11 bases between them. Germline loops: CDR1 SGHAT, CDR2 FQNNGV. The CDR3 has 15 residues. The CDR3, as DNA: TGTGCCAGCAGCTTAGTTCGGGGGCGTACAGATACGCAGTATTTT. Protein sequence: CASSLVRGRTDTQYF. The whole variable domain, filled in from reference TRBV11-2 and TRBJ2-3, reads EAGVAQSPRYKIIEKRQSVAFWCNPISGHATLYWYQQILGQGPKLLIQFQNNGVVDDSQLPKDRFSAERLKGVDSTLKIQPAKLEDSAVYLCASSLVRGRTDTQYFGPGTRLTVL.

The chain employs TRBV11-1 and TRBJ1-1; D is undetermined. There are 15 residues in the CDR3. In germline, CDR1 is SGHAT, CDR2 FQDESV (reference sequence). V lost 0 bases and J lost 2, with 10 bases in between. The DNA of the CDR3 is TGTGCCAGCAGCTTAGCGCGCCGGGGTAACACTGAAGCTTTCTTT. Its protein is CASSLARRGNTEAFF.

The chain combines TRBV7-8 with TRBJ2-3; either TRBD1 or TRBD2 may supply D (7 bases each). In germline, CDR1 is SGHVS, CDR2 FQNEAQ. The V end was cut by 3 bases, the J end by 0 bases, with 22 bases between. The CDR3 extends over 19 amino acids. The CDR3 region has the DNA TGTGCCAGCAGCTTCCTTAGCGGGCTCACAGGGGTTAGCACAGATACGCAGTATTTT. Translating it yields CASSFLSGLTGVSTDTQYF.

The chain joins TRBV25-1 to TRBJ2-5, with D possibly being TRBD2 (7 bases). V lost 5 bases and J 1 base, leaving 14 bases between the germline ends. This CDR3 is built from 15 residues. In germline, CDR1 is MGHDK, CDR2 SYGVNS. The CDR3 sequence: CASSPPGGLQETQYF. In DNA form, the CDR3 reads TGTGCCAGCAGTCCTCCGGGGGGCCTCCAAGAGACCCAGTACTTC. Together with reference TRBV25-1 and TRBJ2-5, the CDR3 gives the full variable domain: EADIYQTPRYLVIGTGKKITLECSQTMGHDKMYWYQQDPGMELHLIHYSYGVNSTEKGDLSSESTVSRIRTEHFPLTLESARPSHTSQYLCASSPPGGLQETQYFGPGTRLLVL.

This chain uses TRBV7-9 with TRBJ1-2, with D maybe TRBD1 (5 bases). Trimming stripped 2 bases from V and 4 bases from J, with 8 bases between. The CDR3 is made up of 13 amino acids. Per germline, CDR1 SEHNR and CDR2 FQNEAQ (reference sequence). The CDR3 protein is CASSLPGTYGYTF. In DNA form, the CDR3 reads TGTGCCAGCAGCTTACCGGGGACCTATGGCTACACCTTC.

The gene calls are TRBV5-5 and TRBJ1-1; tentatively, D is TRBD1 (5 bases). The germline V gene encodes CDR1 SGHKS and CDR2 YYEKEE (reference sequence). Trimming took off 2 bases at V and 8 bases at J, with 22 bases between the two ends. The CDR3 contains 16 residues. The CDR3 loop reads CASSLAAGTPVPEAFF. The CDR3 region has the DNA TGTGCCAGCAGCTTAGCTGCCGGGACCCCGGTCCCCGAAGCTTTCTTT.

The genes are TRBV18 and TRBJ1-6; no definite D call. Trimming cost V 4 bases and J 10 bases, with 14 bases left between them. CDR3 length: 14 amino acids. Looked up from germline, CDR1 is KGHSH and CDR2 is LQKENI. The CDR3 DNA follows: TGTGCCAGCTCACTAAAGGGCCTGGAATCACCCCTCCACTTT. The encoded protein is CASSLKGLESPLHF.